This T cell receptor (beta chain) was recovered during a study of Graves' ophthalmopathy and Graves' hyperthyroidism. Scientists amplified the TCR beta CDR3 regions from RNA transcripts. The authors performed first-round RT-PCR with HTBI primers and then a second-round multiplex PCR. In TCRdb, the multiplex PCR reads were re-called with MiXCR into one record per CDR3 protein. The sample has about 1.1 million distinct CDR3 sequences; 36% are singletons. The CDR3 extends over 16 amino acids. Germline loops: CDR1 DFQATT, CDR2 SNEGSKA (reference sequence). Trimming took off 0 bases at V and 2 bases at J, with 13 bases between the two ends.

The receptor was derived from an adult man with Graves' hyperthyroidism. Sequencing was performed on peripheral blood or thyroid tissue (not recorded which). V gene TRBV20-1 combines with J gene TRBJ2-2; unclear D gene. The chain's CDR3 is CSARDLEYPNTGELFF. The CDR3 DNA reads as TGCAGTGCTAGAGATCTGGAATACCCAAACACCGGGGAGCTGTTTTTT.